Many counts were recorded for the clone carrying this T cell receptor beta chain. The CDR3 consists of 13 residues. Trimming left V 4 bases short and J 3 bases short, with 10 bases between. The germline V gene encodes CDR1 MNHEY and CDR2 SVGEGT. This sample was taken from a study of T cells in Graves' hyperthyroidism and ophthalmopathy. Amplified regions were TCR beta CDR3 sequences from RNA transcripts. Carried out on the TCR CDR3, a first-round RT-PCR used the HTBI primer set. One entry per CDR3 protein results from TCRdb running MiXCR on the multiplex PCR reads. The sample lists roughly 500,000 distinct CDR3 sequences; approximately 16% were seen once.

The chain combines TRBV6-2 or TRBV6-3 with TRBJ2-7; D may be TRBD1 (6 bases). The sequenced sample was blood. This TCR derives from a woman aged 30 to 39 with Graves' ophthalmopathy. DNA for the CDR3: TGTGCCAGCAGTTGGGGGACACTCTACGAGCAGTACTTC. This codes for CASSWGTLYEQYF.